This T cell receptor (beta chain) was identified during a study of blood T cells in healthy people across ages. Peripheral blood samples of around 9.8 milliliters were drawn from each donor. This clonotype has just one count. V gave up 6 bases and J gave up 14 bases, with 26 bases separating them. CDR1 MDHEN and CDR2 SYDVKM come from the germline V gene. The CDR3 is 16 residues long. Using a J-beta primer mix together with a sample-barcoded 5' primer, a second PCR was run for about 7 to 12 cycles. TCRdb reprocessed the 5' RACE reads with MiXCR, giving one entry per CDR3 protein. The data show about 1.5 million distinct CDR3 sequences, about 45% seen once.

This chain joins TRBV28 and TRBJ1-6; D not certain. Sequencing input: blood. This clonotype originated in a woman aged 18 to 35 in good health. The DNA of the CDR3 is TGTGCCAGCAGCCCTCCCTCCCCTAAACAGCGTGAAACCCTCCACTTT. It is translated as CASSPPSPKQRETLHF.